This T cell receptor beta chain was documented in a study of shared clonotypes between healthy human individuals. TCRdb keeps only in-frame clones here, not all; method: immunoSEQ multiplex PCR. Of some 500,000 clones in the sample, roughly 85% were seen once. CDR3 size: 13 residues. Trimming stripped 7 bases from V and 3 bases from J, with 12 bases between. The V gene's germline CDR1 is MDHEN and CDR2 SYDVKM. Sequencing was carried out using PBMCs. The gene calls are TRBV28 and TRBJ1-2; no clear D gene. This clonotype was obtained from a woman between 35 and 50 years old in good health. Some clones in this sample may be carry-over from other donors' samples. In DNA, the CDR3 is TGTGCCAGCACCCGGGTGGAGGACTATGGCTACACCTTC. As protein: CASTRVEDYGYTF.